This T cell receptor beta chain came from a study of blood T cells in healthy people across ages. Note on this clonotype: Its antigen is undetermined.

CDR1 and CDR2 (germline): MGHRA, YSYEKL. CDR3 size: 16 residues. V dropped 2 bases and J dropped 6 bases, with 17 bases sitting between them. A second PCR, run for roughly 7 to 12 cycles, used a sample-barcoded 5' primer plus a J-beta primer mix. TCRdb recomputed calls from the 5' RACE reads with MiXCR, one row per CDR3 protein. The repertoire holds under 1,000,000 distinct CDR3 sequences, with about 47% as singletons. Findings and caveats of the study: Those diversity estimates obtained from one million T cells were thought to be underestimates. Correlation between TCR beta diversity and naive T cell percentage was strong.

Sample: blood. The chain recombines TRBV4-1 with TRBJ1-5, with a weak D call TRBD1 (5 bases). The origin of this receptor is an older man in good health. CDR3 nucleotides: TGCGCCAGCAGCCAAACAATTGACAGCCTGGGTCAGCCCCAGCATTTT. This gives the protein CASSQTIDSLGQPQHF.